This is a list of T cell receptor beta chains from one sample in a study of blood T cell repertoires in COVID-19. Sequenced by immunoSEQ multiplex PCR; TCRdb stores in-frame clones only, minus some. The sample has 45,000 to 55,000 clones; under 90% are singletons. The sequenced material came from peripheral blood. The receptors originated from a human donor in a cohort sampled during active COVID-19. Each CDR3 is given with its conserved first and last residue. Each record gives: V gene, D gene, J gene, clone size, CDR3 DNA, CDR3 protein. A D gene is named only where the DNA matches it firmly. The size field is filled for only some rows; it gives once, few, many or a size class.

TRBV2	.	TRBJ2-5	.	TGTGCCAGCATTGAAGGAGTGGACAGCCAAATGCAAGAGACCCAGTACTTC	CASIEGVDSQMQETQYF
TRBV27	.	TRBJ1-6	.	TGTGCCAGCAGTTTATCGCAGAATTCACCCCTCCACTTT	CASSLSQNSPLHF
TRBV10-1	.	TRBJ2-2	.	TGCGCCAGCAGCGCCCCGGGTTCGGTCACCGGGGAGCTGTTTTTT	CASSAPGSVTGELFF
TRBV28	TRBD1	TRBJ2-7	.	TGTGCCAGCAGTTTGTCAGGACAGGGGAAGACCTACGAGCAGTACTTC	CASSLSGQGKTYEQYF
TRBV9	.	TRBJ2-5	.	TGTGCCAGCAGCGTAGCCGGGGTAGAGACCCAGTACTTC	CASSVAGVETQYF
TRBV27	TRBD1	TRBJ1-2	.	TGTGCCAGCAGTTTATCGTGGGACAGCTATGGCTACACCTTC	CASSLSWDSYGYTF
TRBV18	.	TRBJ2-7	.	TGTGCCAGCTCACCGCCGGTGGGGCGCGAGCAGTACTTC	CASSPPVGREQYF
TRBV3-1/TRBV3-2	.	TRBJ1-1	.	TGTGCCAGCAGCCAAGGCGGCAGGGGGAACACTGAAGCTTTCTTT	CASSQGGRGNTEAFF
TRBV2	.	TRBJ2-2	.	TGTGCCAGCAGTGAGGGCCACACCGGGGAGCTGTTTTTT	CASSEGHTGELFF
TRBV5-1	.	TRBJ1-2	.	TGCGCCAGCAGACCCGACACCGGGACAAACTATGGCTACACCTTC	CASRPDTGTNYGYTF
TRBV7-9	.	TRBJ2-3	.	TGTGCCAGCAGCCGGGCTCCGGGACTTGTCACAGATACGCAGTATTTT	CASSRAPGLVTDTQYF
TRBV28	TRBD2	TRBJ2-1	few	TGTGCCAGCAGAGAGACTAGCGTCGGGTCCAATGAGCAGTTCTTC	CASRETSVGSNEQFF
TRBV5-6	TRBD1	TRBJ2-7	few	TGTGCCAGCAGCGACAGGGATGGGATTCCTTACGAGCAGTACTTC	CASSDRDGIPYEQYF
TRBV6-6	.	TRBJ1-3	.	TGTGCCAGCAGTTACACGCAGTCCGCTGGAAACACCATATATTTT	CASSYTQSAGNTIYF
TRBV28	TRBD2	TRBJ2-7	.	TGTGCCAGCAGAAACCTAGCGGGAGCTTCCTACGAGCAGTACTTC	CASRNLAGASYEQYF
TRBV18	TRBD1	TRBJ2-7	.	TGTGCCAGCTCACCAGCCGGGACAGGACGTTACGAGCAGTACTTC	CASSPAGTGRYEQYF
TRBV28	TRBD1	TRBJ2-4	.	TGTGCCAGCAGCCCCGGACAGGGGTTTAACATTCAGTACTTC	CASSPGQGFNIQYF
TRBV12-3/TRBV12-4	.	TRBJ1-5	.	TGTGCCAGCAGTTTATTAGGGGATCAGCCCCAGCATTTT	CASSLLGDQPQHF
TRBV7-9	TRBD2	TRBJ2-7	.	TGTGCCAGCAGCCCTCCGGGACTAGCGGGGGGGCCCTACGAGCAGTACTTC	CASSPPGLAGGPYEQYF
TRBV12-5	TRBD1	TRBJ2-7	.	TGTGCTAGTGGCACGGACAGGGGGGACGAGCAGTACTTC	CASGTDRGDEQYF
TRBV9	.	TRBJ2-2	few	TGTGCCAGCAGCGTACTTCCGAACACCGGGGAGCTGTTTTTT	CASSVLPNTGELFF
TRBV28	.	TRBJ1-5	once	TGTGCCAGCAGTTTTCGCGGTTCGGGCAATCAGCCCCAGCATTTT	CASSFRGSGNQPQHF
TRBV15	.	TRBJ1-1	.	TGTGCCACCAGAGGGCCTCGGAGGGACACTGAAGCTTTCTTT	CATRGPRRDTEAFF
TRBV7-2	.	TRBJ2-7	.	TGTGCCAGCAGCTTAGGCCGGGGATCCTACGAGCAGTACTTC	CASSLGRGSYEQYF
TRBV10-3	TRBD1	TRBJ2-2	.	TGTGCCATCAGCACCGGGACAGTGCCCACCGGGGAGCTGTTTTTT	CAISTGTVPTGELFF
TRBV5-1	.	TRBJ1-2	.	TGCGCCAGCAGCTTTGACCCCGAGGGCGGCTACACCTTC	CASSFDPEGGYTF
TRBV5-1	.	TRBJ1-1	.	TGCGCCAGCAGCTTAGCAGGTTATGTAGAAGCTTTCTTT	CASSLAGYVEAFF
TRBV19	.	TRBJ1-5	once	TGTGCCAGTAGTTTTCGACAGTACCAGCCCCAGCATTTT	CASSFRQYQPQHF
TRBV6-1	.	TRBJ2-1	once	TGTGCCAGCAGTGAGTCCTTCCGCTCCTACAATGAGCAGTTCTTC	CASSESFRSYNEQFF
TRBV23-1	.	TRBJ2-7	.	TGCGCCAGCAGTAGCGAAGAAAGAGGTGTCGAGCAGTACTTC	CASSSEERGVEQYF
TRBV7-3	TRBD2	TRBJ2-1	.	TGTGCCAGCAGCCCCACCAGCGGGGGGAACAATGAGCAGTTCTTC	CASSPTSGGNNEQFF
TRBV6-5	TRBD1	TRBJ1-1	.	TGTGCCAGCAGTCCCCAACCGGCAGGGGGCACTGAAGCTTTCTTT	CASSPQPAGGTEAFF
TRBV5-1	.	TRBJ1-1	.	TGCGCCAGCAGCGAGCAGGGGTTTTACACTGAAGCTTTCTTT	CASSEQGFYTEAFF
TRBV19	TRBD1	TRBJ2-2	.	TGTGCCAGTAGTATTTCCCCGGGACAGGGAACTTTACGGTATGGTGGGGAGCTGTTTTTT	CASSISPGQGTLRYGGELFF
TRBV11-2	.	TRBJ2-2	.	TGTGCCAGCAGCCCTAGGTTTAAAGGCGGGGAGCTGTTTTTT	CASSPRFKGGELFF
TRBV28	.	TRBJ1-2	.	TGTGCCAGCAGTTTGCGGGGGGCGTGGGACTATGGCTACACCTTC	CASSLRGAWDYGYTF
TRBV6-5	TRBD1	TRBJ1-6	.	TGTGCCAGCAGCTCCGGGACAGGGTCGTATTCACCCCTCCACTTT	CASSSGTGSYSPLHF
TRBV21-1	.	TRBJ2-7	.	TGTGCCAGCAGCAAAGCGAGGACAGGGAAAGGCTACGAGCAGTACTTC	CASSKARTGKGYEQYF
TRBV15	TRBD1	TRBJ2-3	.	TGTGCCACCAGCGGTTTGAAGGGCAGGGGGATTAAGTCAGATACGCAGTATTTT	CATSGLKGRGIKSDTQYF
TRBV3-1/TRBV3-2	.	TRBJ1-6	.	TGTGCCAGCAGCAGCCGGTACCCAGGGAATTCACCCCTCCACTTT	CASSSRYPGNSPLHF
TRBV3-1/TRBV3-2	.	TRBJ1-3	.	TGTGCCAGCAGCCAGCGCTACAGGGACGTAGGAAACACCATATATTTT	CASSQRYRDVGNTIYF
TRBV14	.	TRBJ1-3	.	TGTGCCAGCAGCCAATACGGTCTCTGGTCTGGAAACACCATATATTTT	CASSQYGLWSGNTIYF
TRBV28	TRBD1	TRBJ1-5	.	TGTGCCAGCGCACAGGGGCATAGCAATCAGCCCCAGCATTTT	CASAQGHSNQPQHF
TRBV3-1/TRBV3-2	TRBD1	TRBJ2-7	.	TGTGCCAGCAGCCGCTCGTTCGGTAGGACAGGGACCTACGAGCAGTACTTC	CASSRSFGRTGTYEQYF
TRBV5-1	TRBD2	TRBJ2-5	.	TGCGCCAGCAGCCCGGGACTAGCCGGGGAGACCCAGTACTTC	CASSPGLAGETQYF
TRBV5-1	.	TRBJ2-3	.	TGCGCCAGCAGCTTGGGAGCAAACAGCATCACAGATACGCAGTATTTT	CASSLGANSITDTQYF
TRBV20-1	TRBD2	TRBJ2-1	.	TGCAGTGCTAGTTACAGGACTAGGAGCTACAATGAGCAGTTCTTC	CSASYRTRSYNEQFF
TRBV5-6	TRBD1	TRBJ2-1	.	TGTGCCAGCAGCTTGGGACAGGGATACAATGAGCAGTTCTTC	CASSLGQGYNEQFF
TRBV6-5	.	TRBJ1-5	.	TGTGCCAGCAGCCAAGCCGGAGATAGCAATCAGCCCCAGCATTTT	CASSQAGDSNQPQHF
TRBV21-1	.	TRBJ1-2	.	TGTGCCAGCAGCAAAGGAAGACCGGGACTGAGAACTAGGTCTAACTATGGCTACACCTTC	CASSKGRPGLRTRSNYGYTF
TRBV29-1	.	TRBJ1-2	.	TGCAGCGTTGCAAATACAGGGCTAGAGGGCTACACCTTC	CSVANTGLEGYTF
TRBV3-1/TRBV3-2	TRBD2	TRBJ2-1	.	TGTGCCAGCAGCGACTGGACTAGCGGGGCACTTGAGCAGTTCTTC	CASSDWTSGALEQFF
TRBV4-1	TRBD1	TRBJ1-4	.	TGCGCCAGCAGCCGCGACAGGGGCGTCCCAACTAATGAAAAACTGTTTTTT	CASSRDRGVPTNEKLFF